The 14 T cell receptor beta chains below come from one sample, sequenced in a study of blood T cell repertoires in COVID-19. Data came from immunoSEQ multiplex PCR; TCRdb stores just in-frame clones and leaves some out. Of over 150,000 clones listed, approximately 85% were seen once; the top ten hold about 6.3%. The sample taken for sequencing was PBMCs or T cells enriched from blood (not recorded which). The receptors here all came from a man aged 35 to 55 who had recovered from COVID-19.

A few counts support this clone. The J gene is TRBJ1-1, the V gene TRBV30; D might be TRBD1 (5 bases). Germline V CDR1 and CDR2: GTSNPN, SVGIG (reference sequence). V gave up 0 bases and J gave up 4 bases, with 21 bases separating them. This CDR3 region has 17 residues. In DNA form, the CDR3 reads TGTGCCTGGAGTGTACGAGAACTGGGGCATACGGGCACTGAAGCTTTCTTT. Its translation is CAWSVRELGHTGTEAFF.

This clone was observed a few times. The chain uses TRBV10-3 and TRBJ1-4; tentatively, D is TRBD1 (6 bases). Germline V gene data show CDR1 as ENHRY and CDR2 as SYGVKD. Trimming removed 4 bases at V and 8 bases at J, with 11 bases between. This CDR3 spans 13 amino acids. CDR3 in DNA: TGTGCCATCAGTGCCCGCAGGGGCGAAAAACTGTTTTTT. Protein sequence: CAISARRGEKLFF.

The CDR3 reads CASSHGGSGDEQFF. CDR3 nucleotides: TGTGCCAGCTCACACGGCGGGAGTGGGGATGAGCAGTTCTTC. The rearrangement links TRBV18 to TRBJ2-1; 7 nucleotides match TRBD2. CDR1 is KGHSH and CDR2 is LQKENI in the germline V gene. This CDR3 contains 14 residues. The trim removed 4 bases at V and 8 bases at J, leaving 8 bases unmatched.

The V call is TRBV5-6, the J call TRBJ1-1; TRBD1 might be the D (6 bases). V lost 4 bases, J lost 6 bases, and 16 bases lay in between. The CDR3 is 14 amino acids. From germline, CDR1 is SGHDT and CDR2 YYEEEE. CDR3 DNA sequence: TGTGCCAGCAGCCCTACAGGGCGGTGGGCTGAAGCTTTCTTT. This sequence encodes CASSPTGRWAEAFF.

This CDR3 is CASSLTRQQPQHF. DNA of the CDR3: TGTGCCAGCAGTTTGACCAGGCAACAGCCCCAGCATTTT. V gene TRBV27 combines with J gene TRBJ1-5; D ambiguous. This CDR3 is built from 13 residues. Germline CDR1 and CDR2: MNHEY and SMNVEV (reference sequence). V was trimmed by 3 bases and J by 7 bases, leaving 10 bases between them.

The J gene is TRBJ1-2, the V gene TRBV24-1; 12 bases are shared with TRBD1. This CDR3 region has 14 residues. The germline V gene encodes CDR1 KGHDR and CDR2 SFDVKD. Germline trimming cut 9 bases from V and 7 bases from J; bases unmatched to any gene: 8. The CDR3 loop reads CATYGTGGDAGYTF. DNA of the CDR3: TGTGCCACCTACGGGACAGGGGGCGACGCTGGCTACACCTTC.

J is TRBJ2-1 and V is TRBV6-5, with a tentative D call TRBD2 (6 bases). Looked up from germline, CDR1 is MNHEY and CDR2 is SVGAGI. CDR3 length: 13 amino acids. Trimming took off 2 bases at V and 7 bases at J, with 9 bases between the two ends. The CDR3 bases are TGTGCCAGCAGTTACGGAGGGAGGAATGAGCAGTTCTTC. Amino acids: CASSYGGRNEQFF.

This chain links TRBV5-1 with TRBJ2-7; TRBD2 is a possible D gene (5 bases). The CDR3 covers 14 residues. V lost 5 bases to trimming and J lost 2 bases, with 14 bases between them. Germline values: CDR1 SGHRS, CDR2 YFSETQ. The CDR3 spells CASSSTTATYEQYF. For the CDR3, the DNA is TGCGCCAGCAGTTCGACTACCGCTACCTACGAGCAGTACTTC. Variable domain in full (rest from reference TRBV5-1 and TRBJ2-7): KAGVTQTPRYLIKTRGQQVTLSCSPISGHRSVSWYQQTPGQGLQFLFEYFSETQRNKGNFPGRFSGRQFSNSRSEMNVSTLELGDSALYLCASSSTTATYEQYFGPGTRLTVT.

The V call is TRBV11-2, the J call TRBJ2-5; 7 bases align to TRBD2. The CDR3 spans 13 residues. With V trimmed by 1 base and J by 4 bases, 0 bases remained unmatched. The V gene's germline CDR1 is SGHAT and CDR2 FQNNGV. The CDR3 protein is CASSLGLAETQYF. CDR3 DNA sequence: TGTGCCAGCAGCTTAGGACTAGCAGAGACCCAGTACTTC.

The chain couples TRBV7-9 to TRBJ2-6, with 8 bases identical to TRBD1. The CDR3 contains 16 residues. The V segment lost 3 bases and the J segment 2 bases; nucleotides outside the gene matches: 3. Germline CDR1 reads SEHNR; CDR2 reads FQNEAQ (reference sequence). The chain's CDR3 is CASSFAGGAGANVLTF. CDR3 in DNA: TGTGCCAGCAGCTTCGCAGGGGGCGCTGGGGCCAACGTCCTGACTTTC.

In nucleotides, the CDR3 is TGTGCCAGCACCACTCGGGGGGCTGTAGATACGCAGTATTTT. Residues: CASTTRGAVDTQYF. The chain has TRBV5-5 and TRBJ2-3, with TRBD2 as a possible D gene (7 bases). V lost 6 bases and J lost 5, with 16 bases in between. The CDR3 length is 14 residues. Germline CDR1 and CDR2: SGHKS and YYEKEE (reference sequence).

This clone was seen more than once but under ten times. The V gene is TRBV28, the J gene TRBJ1-5, with D maybe TRBD1 (5 bases). The CDR3 totals 16 residues. V shed 6 bases and J shed 7 bases, with 22 bases lying between them. Germline CDR1 and CDR2: MDHEN and SYDVKM. CDR3 DNA: TGTGCCAGCAGAGAACAGGTCGGACAAAATTTCCAGCCCCAGCATTTT. It is translated as CASREQVGQNFQPQHF.

The CDR3 protein is CAWSKTGTWGAFF. The CDR3 nucleotides read TGTGCCTGGAGTAAAACCGGGACTTGGGGAGCTTTCTTT. The chain carries TRBV30 and TRBJ1-1, with D possibly TRBD1 on 5 matching bases. From germline, CDR1 is GTSNPN and CDR2 SVGIG (reference sequence). V was trimmed by 2 bases and J by 10 bases, leaving 17 bases between them. This CDR3 region has 13 residues. The whole variable domain, remainder taken from reference TRBV30 and TRBJ1-1, is SQTIHQWPATLVQPVGSPLSLECTVEGTSNPNLYWYRQAAGRGLQLLFYSVGIGQISSEVPQNLSASRPQDRQFILSSKKLLLSDSGFYLCAWSKTGTWGAFFGQGTRLTVV.

This chain links TRBV7-2 with TRBJ2-1, with no clear D. CDR1 is SGHTA and CDR2 is FQGNSA in the germline V gene. This CDR3 has 13 amino acids. V shed 4 bases and J shed 4 bases, with 8 bases lying between them. The CDR3: CASSSPLYNEQFF. Written as DNA, the CDR3 is TGTGCCAGCAGCTCCCCTCTGTACAATGAGCAGTTCTTC.